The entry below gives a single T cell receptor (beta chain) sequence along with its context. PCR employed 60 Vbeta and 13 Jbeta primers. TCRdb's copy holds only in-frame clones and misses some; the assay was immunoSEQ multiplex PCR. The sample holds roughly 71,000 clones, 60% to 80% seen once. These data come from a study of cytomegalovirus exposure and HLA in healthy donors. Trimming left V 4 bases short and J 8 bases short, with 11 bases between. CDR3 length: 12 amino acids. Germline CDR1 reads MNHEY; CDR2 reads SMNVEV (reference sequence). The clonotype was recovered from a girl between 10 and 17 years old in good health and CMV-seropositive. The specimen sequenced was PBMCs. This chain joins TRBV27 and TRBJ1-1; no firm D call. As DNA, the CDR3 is TGTGCCAGCAGTTCCAACTCTAGAGAAGCTTTCTTT. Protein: CASSSNSREAFF.